This T cell receptor beta chain was sequenced for a study of T cell clonality in common variable immunodeficiency. This CDR3 spans 14 amino acids. The germline V gene encodes CDR1 SGHRS and CDR2 YFSETQ. V was clipped by 0 bases and J by 6 bases, with 9 bases between them. Assay used: immunoSEQ multiplex PCR; TCRdb lists only in-frame clones, some missing. The repertoire consists of about 52,000 clones, none detected only once. The sample holds many counts of this clone. No antigen is known for it. The read falls 3 residues short of the CDR3 end, and the missing part is taken from the germline J gene. Each donor provided roughly 4.5 to 8.5 ml of heparinized whole blood. Study observations and caveats: Common variable immunodeficiency TCR beta sequences reportedly had fewer deletions and N-nucleotide insertions. CVID subjects had higher TCRbeta clonality than healthy controls, most marked in about a third.

The genes are TRBV5-1 and TRBJ1-4, with D possibly matching TRBD1 (5 bases). The TCR originated in a person aged 18 to 70 in good health. Sequencing was performed on peripheral blood mononuclear cells. CDR3 bases read: TGCGCCAGCAGCTTGGGACAGACCGATGAAAAA. Translating gives CASSLGQTDEK. The CDR3, in full, reads CASSLGQTDEKLFF.